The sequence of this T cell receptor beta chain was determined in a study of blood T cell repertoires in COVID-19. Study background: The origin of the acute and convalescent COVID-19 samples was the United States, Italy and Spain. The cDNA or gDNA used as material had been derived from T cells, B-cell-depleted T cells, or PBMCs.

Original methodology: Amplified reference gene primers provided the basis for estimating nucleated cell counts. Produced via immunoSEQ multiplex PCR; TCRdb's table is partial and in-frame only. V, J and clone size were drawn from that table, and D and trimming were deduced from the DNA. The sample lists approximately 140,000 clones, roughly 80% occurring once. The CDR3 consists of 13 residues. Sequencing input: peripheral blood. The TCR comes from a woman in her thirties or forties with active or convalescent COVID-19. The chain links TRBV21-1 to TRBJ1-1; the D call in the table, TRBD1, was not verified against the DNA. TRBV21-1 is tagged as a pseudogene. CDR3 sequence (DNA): TGTGCCAGCAGCAAAGGGGGGACAGCTGTGGCTTTCTTT. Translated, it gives CASSKGGTAVAFF.